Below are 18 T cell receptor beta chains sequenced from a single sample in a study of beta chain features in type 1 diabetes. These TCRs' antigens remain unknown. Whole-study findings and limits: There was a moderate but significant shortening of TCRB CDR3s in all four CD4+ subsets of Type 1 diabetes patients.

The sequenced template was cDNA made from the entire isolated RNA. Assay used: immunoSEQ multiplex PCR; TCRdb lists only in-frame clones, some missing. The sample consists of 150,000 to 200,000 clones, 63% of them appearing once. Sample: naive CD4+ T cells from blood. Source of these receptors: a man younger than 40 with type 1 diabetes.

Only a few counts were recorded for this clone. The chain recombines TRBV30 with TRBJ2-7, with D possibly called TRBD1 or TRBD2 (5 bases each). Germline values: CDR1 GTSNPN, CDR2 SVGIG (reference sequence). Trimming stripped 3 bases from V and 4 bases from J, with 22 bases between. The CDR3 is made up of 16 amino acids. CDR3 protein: CAWSSRPGRLTYEQYF. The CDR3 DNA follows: TGTGCCTGGAGCAGCCGACCGGGACGACTTACGTACGAGCAGTACTTC.

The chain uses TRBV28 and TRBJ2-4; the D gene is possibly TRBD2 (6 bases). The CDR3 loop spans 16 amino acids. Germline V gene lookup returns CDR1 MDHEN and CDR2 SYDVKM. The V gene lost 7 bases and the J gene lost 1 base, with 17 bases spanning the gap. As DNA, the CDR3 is TGTGCCAGCACCGAAAAGCGGGCATCGGCCAAAAACATTCAGTACTTC. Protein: CASTEKRASAKNIQYF.

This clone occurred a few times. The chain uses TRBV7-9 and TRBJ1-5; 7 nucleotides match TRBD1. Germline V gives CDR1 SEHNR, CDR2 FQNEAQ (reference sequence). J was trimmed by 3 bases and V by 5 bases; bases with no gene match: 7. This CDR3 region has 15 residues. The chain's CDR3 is CASSTADRLNQPQHF. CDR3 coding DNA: TGTGCCAGCAGCACCGCGGACAGGCTCAATCAGCCCCAGCATTTT.

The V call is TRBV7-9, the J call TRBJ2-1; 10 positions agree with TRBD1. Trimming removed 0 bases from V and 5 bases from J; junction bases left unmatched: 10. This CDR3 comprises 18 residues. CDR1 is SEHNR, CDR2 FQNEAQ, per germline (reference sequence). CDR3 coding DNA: TGTGCCAGCAGCTTAGCCCTCACCGGGACAGGGGAGGACAATGAGCAGTTCTTC. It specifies CASSLALTGTGEDNEQFF.

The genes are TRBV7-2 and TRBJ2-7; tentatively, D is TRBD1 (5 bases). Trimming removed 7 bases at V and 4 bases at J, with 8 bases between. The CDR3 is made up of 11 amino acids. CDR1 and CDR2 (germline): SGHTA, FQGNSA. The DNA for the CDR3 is TGTGCCAGCAAGGACAATTACGAGCAGTACTTC. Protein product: CASKDNYEQYF.

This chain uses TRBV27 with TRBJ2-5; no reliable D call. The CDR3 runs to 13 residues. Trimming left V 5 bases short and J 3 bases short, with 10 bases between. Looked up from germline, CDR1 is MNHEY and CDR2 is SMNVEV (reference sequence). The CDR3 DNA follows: TGTGCCAGCAGTGCAAGGTCAGAAGAGACCCAGTACTTC. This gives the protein CASSARSEETQYF.

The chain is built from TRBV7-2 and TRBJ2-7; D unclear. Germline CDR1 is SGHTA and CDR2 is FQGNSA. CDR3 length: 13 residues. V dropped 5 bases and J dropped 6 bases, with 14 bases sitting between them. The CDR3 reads CASSPGRQTEQYF. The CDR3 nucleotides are TGTGCCAGCAGCCCCGGCCGTCAGACCGAGCAGTACTTC.

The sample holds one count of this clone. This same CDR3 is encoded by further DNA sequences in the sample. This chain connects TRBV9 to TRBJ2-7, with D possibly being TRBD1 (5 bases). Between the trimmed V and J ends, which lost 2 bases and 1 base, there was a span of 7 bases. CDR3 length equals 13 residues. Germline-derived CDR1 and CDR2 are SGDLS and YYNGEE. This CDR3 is CASSVDSSYEQYF. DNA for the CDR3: TGTGCCAGCAGCGTCGACAGTTCCTACGAGCAGTACTTC.

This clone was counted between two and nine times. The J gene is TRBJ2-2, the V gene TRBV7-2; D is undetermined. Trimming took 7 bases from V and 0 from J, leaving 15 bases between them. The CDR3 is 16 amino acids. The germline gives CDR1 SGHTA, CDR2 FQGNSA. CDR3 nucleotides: TGTGCCAGCAACAAACTTGGAGTAGCGAACACCGGGGAGCTGTTTTTT. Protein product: CASNKLGVANTGELFF.

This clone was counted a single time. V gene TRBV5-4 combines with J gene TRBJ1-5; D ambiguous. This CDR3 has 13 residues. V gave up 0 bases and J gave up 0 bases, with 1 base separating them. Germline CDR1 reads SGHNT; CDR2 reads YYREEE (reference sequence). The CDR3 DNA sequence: TGTGCCAGCAGCTTGGATAGCAATCAGCCCCAGCATTTT. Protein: CASSLDSNQPQHF.

CDR3 region: CSVDRGQNTGELFF. The DNA for the CDR3 is TGCAGCGTTGACAGGGGGCAGAACACCGGGGAGCTGTTTTTT. The chain uses TRBV29-1 and TRBJ2-2, with 8 bases fitting TRBD1. J lost 1 base, V lost 3 bases, and 1 base had no gene match. The CDR3 has 14 amino acids. Germline lookup yields CDR1 SQVTM and CDR2 ANQGSEA.

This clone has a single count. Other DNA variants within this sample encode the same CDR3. The CDR3 nucleotides read TGTGCCTGGAGTAATGGGGATACGCAGTATTTT. Translation gives CAWSNGDTQYF. The rearrangement links TRBV30 to TRBJ2-3; D is unclear. CDR3 length: 11 amino acids. Germline CDR1 and CDR2: GTSNPN and SVGIG (reference sequence). V was pared by 2 bases and J by 6 bases, with 6 bases between.

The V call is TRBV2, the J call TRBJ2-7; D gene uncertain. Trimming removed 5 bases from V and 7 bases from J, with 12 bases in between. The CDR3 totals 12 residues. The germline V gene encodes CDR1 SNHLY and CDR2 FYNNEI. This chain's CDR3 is CASSPLTREQYF. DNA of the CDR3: TGTGCCAGCAGTCCCCTTACTCGAGAGCAGTACTTC.

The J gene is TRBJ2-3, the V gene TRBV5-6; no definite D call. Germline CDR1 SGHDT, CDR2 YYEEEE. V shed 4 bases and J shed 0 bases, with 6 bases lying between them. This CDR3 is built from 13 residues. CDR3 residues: CASSVDSTDTQYF. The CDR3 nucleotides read TGTGCCAGCAGCGTGGACAGCACAGATACGCAGTATTTT.

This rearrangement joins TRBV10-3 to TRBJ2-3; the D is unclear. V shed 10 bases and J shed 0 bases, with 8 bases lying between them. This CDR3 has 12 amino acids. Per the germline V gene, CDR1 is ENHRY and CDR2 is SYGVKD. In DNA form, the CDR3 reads TGTGCCAACGCTGACAGCACAGATACGCAGTATTTT. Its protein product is CANADSTDTQYF.

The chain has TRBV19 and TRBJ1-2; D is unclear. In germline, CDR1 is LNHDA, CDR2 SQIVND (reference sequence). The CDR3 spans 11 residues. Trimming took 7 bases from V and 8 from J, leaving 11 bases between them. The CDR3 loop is CASTNSGGYTF. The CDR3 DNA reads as TGTGCCAGTACCAACAGCGGCGGCTACACCTTC.

CDR3: CASSLRAIAGTEQYF. CDR3 in DNA: TGTGCCAGCAGCTTGAGGGCTATTGCAGGGACCGAGCAGTACTTC. V and J are TRBV5-6 and TRBJ2-7, with D perhaps being TRBD1 or TRBD2 (5 bases each). The germline gives CDR1 SGHDT, CDR2 YYEEEE. The CDR3 length is 15 residues. V lost 1 base and J lost 6, with 17 bases in between.

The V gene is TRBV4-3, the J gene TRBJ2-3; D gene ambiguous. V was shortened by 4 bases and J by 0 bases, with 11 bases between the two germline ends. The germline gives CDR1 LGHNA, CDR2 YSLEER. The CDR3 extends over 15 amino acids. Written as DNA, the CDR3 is TGCGCCAGCAGCCCAGGAGTAGTGAGCACAGATACGCAGTATTTT. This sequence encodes CASSPGVVSTDTQYF.